Detailed here is one TCR beta chain. Antigen specificity is unknown. Germline CDR1 is DFQATT and CDR2 is SNEGSKA (reference sequence). Unmatched junction bases numbered 10, after V lost 5 bases and J lost 4 bases. The CDR3 is made up of 14 amino acids. The sample is drawn from a study of regulatory T cells in long-lasting Graves disease. General study findings and limits: Lower TCR diversity was seen in persistent Graves' patients than in newly diagnosed ones.

The sample's time point: newly diagnosed GD, antithyroid drugs for less than 3 months. Scientists built the TCR library using RNA that was extracted from PBMCs. Combining iRepertoire HTBI primers with Arm-PCR of CDR3 regions, the authors built TCR beta libraries. MiXCR, applied by TCRdb to the multiplex PCR reads, yields one record per CDR3 protein. The sample shows 350,000 to 500,000 distinct CDR3 sequences, 14% of them seen only once. The sample also formed part of further work on T cells in Graves' hyperthyroidism and ophthalmopathy. As that study records: Ophthalmopathy was distinguished from stable hyperthyroidism by 13 V-J signatures.

The source material was peripheral blood mononuclear cells (PBMCs), sampled at new diagnosis, from a patient treated with antithyroid drugs. The J gene is TRBJ1-2, the V gene TRBV20-1, with 7 bases that match TRBD1. This clonotype was obtained from a woman aged 45-59 years with Graves disease. CDR3 sequence reads: CSADETGLSYGYTF. The CDR3 nucleotides are TGCAGTGCTGATGAGACAGGGCTTAGCTATGGCTACACCTTC.